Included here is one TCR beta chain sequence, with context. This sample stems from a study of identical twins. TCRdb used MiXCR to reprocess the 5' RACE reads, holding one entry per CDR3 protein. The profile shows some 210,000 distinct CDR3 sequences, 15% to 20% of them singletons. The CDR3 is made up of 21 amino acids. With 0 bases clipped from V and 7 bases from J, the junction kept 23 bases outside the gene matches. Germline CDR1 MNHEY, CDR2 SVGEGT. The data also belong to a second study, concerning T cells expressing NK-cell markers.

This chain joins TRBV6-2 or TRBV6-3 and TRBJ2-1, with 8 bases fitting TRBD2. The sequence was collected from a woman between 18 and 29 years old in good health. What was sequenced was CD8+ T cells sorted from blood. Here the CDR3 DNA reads TGTGCCAGCAGTTACTCGAGAGGTGGGATAGGACCCGGGAGGGCCCGGAATGAGCAGTTCTTC. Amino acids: CASSYSRGGIGPGRARNEQFF.